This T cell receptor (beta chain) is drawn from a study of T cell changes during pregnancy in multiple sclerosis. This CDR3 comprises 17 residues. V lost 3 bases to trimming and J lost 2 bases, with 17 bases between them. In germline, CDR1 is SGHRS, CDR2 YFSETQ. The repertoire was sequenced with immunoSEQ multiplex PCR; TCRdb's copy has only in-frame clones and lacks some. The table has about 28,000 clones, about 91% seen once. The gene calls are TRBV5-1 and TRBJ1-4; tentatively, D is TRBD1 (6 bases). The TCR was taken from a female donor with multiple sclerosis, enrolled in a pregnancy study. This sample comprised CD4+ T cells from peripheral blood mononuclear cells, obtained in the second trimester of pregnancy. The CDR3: CASSWGRSVATNEKLFF. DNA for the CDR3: TGCGCCAGCAGCTGGGGGCGGTCTGTCGCGACTAATGAAAAACTGTTTTTT. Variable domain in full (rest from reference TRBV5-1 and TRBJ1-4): KAGVTQTPRYLIKTRGQQVTLSCSPISGHRSVSWYQQTPGQGLQFLFEYFSETQRNKGNFPGRFSGRQFSNSRSEMNVSTLELGDSALYLCASSWGRSVATNEKLFFGSGTQLSVL.